These 2 T cell receptor beta chains came from one sample sequenced in a study of blood T cell repertoires in COVID-19. Sequencing was performed with immunoSEQ multiplex PCR; in TCRdb, only in-frame clones are kept and a portion is missing. This sample yields a few hundred thousand clones, of which approximately 89% are seen a single time; roughly 1.9% belongs to the top ten. Sequencing used PBMCs or T cells enriched from blood (not recorded which). These receptors originate from a woman aged 60 to 75 who had recovered from COVID-19.

The rearrangement links TRBV12-3 or TRBV12-4 to TRBJ1-5; maybe TRBD1 (5 bases). The V end was cut by 0 bases, the J end by 6 bases, with 6 bases between. The CDR3 sequence is 13 residues long. The CDR3 is CASSLAQVQPQHF. As DNA, the CDR3 is TGTGCCAGCAGTTTAGCACAGGTTCAGCCCCAGCATTTT.

The chain couples TRBV14 to TRBJ2-7; D is undetermined. V was pared by 1 base and J by 5 bases, with 3 bases between. CDR1 is SGHDN, CDR2 FVKESK, per germline. This CDR3 region has 11 residues. The CDR3 DNA follows: TGTGCCAGCAGCCAAGTCGACGAGCAGTACTTC. As protein: CASSQVDEQYF.